This is a list of T cell receptor beta chains from one sample in a study of cytomegalovirus exposure and HLA in healthy donors. Sequenced by immunoSEQ multiplex PCR; TCRdb stores in-frame clones only, minus some. The sample shows 90,000 to 110,000 clones, approximately 14% of them seen only once. Sample: PBMCs. The receptors originated from a female donor in good health and CMV-seronegative. The CDR3 runs from the conserved cysteine through the conserved F or W. D genes are given only for firm matches. The size of a clone is reported for some rows only, either as once, few or many, or as a class for expanded clones.

CDR3 length	V gene	D gene	clone size	J gene	CDR3 protein	CDR3 DNA
14	TRBV2	NA	few	TRBJ2-7	CASIPGTTAGEQYF	TGTGCCAGCATTCCGGGGACAACGGCGGGCGAGCAGTACTTC
15	TRBV27	TRBD1	few	TRBJ1-1	CASSTRQGTNTEAFF	TGTGCCAGCAGTACCCGACAGGGGACGAACACTGAAGCTTTCTTT
12	TRBV7-9	NA	few	TRBJ2-7	CASSFQAYEQYF	TGTGCCAGCAGCTTCCAGGCGTACGAGCAGTACTTC
14	TRBV27	TRBD1	few	TRBJ1-6	CASRQDRTNSPLHF	TGTGCCAGCAGACAGGACAGGACCAATTCACCCCTCCACTTT
13	TRBV5-4	NA	NA	TRBJ1-2	CASSLAGGHGYTF	TGTGCCAGCAGCTTGGCCGGGGGACATGGCTACACCTTC
16	TRBV28	NA	NA	TRBJ2-6	CASSLDSYAGANVLTF	TGTGCCAGCAGTTTAGACAGTTACGCTGGGGCCAACGTCCTGACTTTC
14	TRBV2	NA	NA	TRBJ1-5	CASSEVTGPQPQHF	TGTGCCAGCAGTGAAGTCACAGGTCCACAGCCCCAGCATTTT
15	TRBV30	NA	few	TRBJ1-2	CAWRSRGGRNYGYTF	TGTGCCTGGAGGTCGCGGGGAGGGAGAAACTATGGCTACACCTTC
14	TRBV28	NA	few	TRBJ1-2	CASSPPNSGYGYTF	TGTGCCAGCAGCCCTCCGAACTCCGGGTATGGCTACACCTTC
15	TRBV19	NA	NA	TRBJ1-1	CATKGGGNLWTEAFF	TGTGCCACCAAGGGTGGCGGGAACTTATGGACTGAAGCTTTCTTT
14	TRBV13	NA	few	TRBJ2-2	CASSPSGHTGELFF	TGTGCCAGCAGCCCCAGCGGCCACACCGGGGAGCTGTTTTTT
14	TRBV29-1	TRBD1	NA	TRBJ1-3	CSVAQGAGGNTIYF	TGCAGCGTTGCTCAGGGGGCAGGTGGAAACACCATATATTTT
11	TRBV5-6	NA	few	TRBJ2-5	CASSYIETQYF	TGTGCCAGCAGCTACATAGAGACCCAGTACTTC
12	TRBV4-2	NA	NA	TRBJ2-3	CASSPPGDTQYF	TGTGCCAGCAGCCCCCCGGGGGATACGCAGTATTTT
14	TRBV10-3	NA	few	TRBJ1-2	CAISESREVDGYTF	TGTGCCATCAGTGAGTCCCGGGAGGTGGATGGCTACACCTTC
16	TRBV6-1	TRBD1	few	TRBJ1-2	CASSGNRQGVNYGYTF	TGTGCCAGCAGTGGAAACCGACAGGGGGTGAACTATGGCTACACCTTC
13	TRBV28	TRBD1	NA	TRBJ1-1	CASIRGGLSEAFF	TGTGCCAGCATCAGAGGGGGCTTGAGTGAAGCTTTCTTT
14	TRBV7-2	TRBD1	few	TRBJ1-2	CASSPGQGGYGYTF	TGTGCCAGCAGCCCAGGACAGGGTGGGTATGGCTACACCTTC
15	TRBV28	TRBD2	NA	TRBJ2-1	CASTIGLAENNEQFF	TGTGCCAGCACCATCGGACTAGCGGAAAACAATGAGCAGTTCTTC
15	TRBV11-3	NA	NA	TRBJ2-7	CASSLVSSRDSEQYF	TGTGCCAGCAGCTTAGTTTCTAGCCGGGACTCCGAGCAGTACTTC
13	TRBV11-1	NA	few	TRBJ1-2	CASSRDTYYGYTF	TGTGCCAGCAGCCGGGACACCTACTATGGCTACACCTTC
12	TRBV7-7	NA	NA	TRBJ2-1	CASSSLENEQFF	TGTGCTAGCAGCTCACTAGAGAATGAGCAGTTCTTC
15	TRBV6-5	TRBD1	NA	TRBJ1-1	CASSAQGAVGTEAFF	TGTGCCAGCAGCGCTCAGGGGGCGGTTGGTACTGAAGCTTTCTTT
14	TRBV25-1	TRBD1	NA	TRBJ2-2	CATAPDRGNGELFF	TGTGCCACCGCTCCGGACAGGGGTAACGGGGAGCTGTTTTTT
15	TRBV15	NA	few	TRBJ1-2	CATSRETGGNYGYTF	TGTGCCACCAGCAGAGAGACTGGCGGTAACTATGGCTACACCTTC
15	TRBV29-1	NA	NA	TRBJ2-7	CSVERSDSASYEQYF	TGCAGCGTTGAACGGTCGGACAGTGCATCCTACGAGCAGTACTTC
14	TRBV5-1	NA	many	TRBJ1-1	CASSGGLGRGEAFF	TGCGCCAGCAGCGGGGGCCTGGGCAGAGGTGAAGCTTTCTTT
15	TRBV28	NA	NA	TRBJ2-1	CASSFPRASTDEQFF	TGTGCCAGCAGTTTTCCGAGGGCGAGCACGGATGAGCAGTTCTTC
16	TRBV6-5	TRBD1	NA	TRBJ2-5	CASSYSWGTAEETQYF	TGTGCCAGCAGTTATTCGTGGGGGACAGCAGAAGAGACCCAGTACTTC
19	TRBV18	TRBD1	NA	TRBJ1-1	CASSQTRTGRRLMNTEAFF	TGTGCCAGCTCACAGACTCGGACAGGCAGAAGACTCATGAACACTGAAGCTTTCTTT
14	TRBV5-6	TRBD2	few	TRBJ2-1	CASSPGLAYYEQFF	TGTGCCAGCAGCCCGGGACTAGCGTATTATGAGCAGTTCTTC
12	TRBV7-9	NA	few	TRBJ1-1	CASSHTNTEAFF	TGTGCCAGCAGCCACACGAACACTGAAGCTTTCTTT
12	TRBV7-9	NA	NA	TRBJ1-2	CASSLNPVGYTF	TGTGCCAGCAGCTTAAATCCCGTTGGCTACACCTTC
12	TRBV29-1	NA	few	TRBJ1-1	CSVSQGDTEAFF	TGCAGCGTTAGTCAGGGTGACACTGAAGCTTTCTTT
15	TRBV7-2	NA	NA	TRBJ2-2	CASRQGGANTGELFF	TGTGCCAGCAGACAGGGGGGGGCAAACACCGGGGAGCTGTTTTTT
14	TRBV6-5	NA	few	TRBJ2-7	CASIPHIPPYEQYF	TGTGCCAGCATCCCACATATTCCCCCCTACGAGCAGTACTTC
16	TRBV2	TRBD1	few	TRBJ2-7	CASSEAGTGGFYEQYF	TGTGCCAGCAGTGAAGCCGGGACAGGGGGATTCTACGAGCAGTACTTC
15	TRBV4-3	TRBD1	few	TRBJ2-5	CASSQERQGHETQYF	TGCGCCAGCAGCCAAGAAAGACAGGGGCACGAGACCCAGTACTTC
16	TRBV4-1	NA	NA	TRBJ2-3	CASSQGSGTSTDTQYF	TGCGCCAGCAGCCAGGGCAGCGGAACTAGCACAGATACGCAGTATTTT
14	TRBV7-2	TRBD2	NA	TRBJ2-7	CASSLGTSLGEQYF	TGTGCCAGCAGCTTAGGGACTAGCCTGGGGGAGCAGTACTTC
14	TRBV30	TRBD2	few	TRBJ2-1	CACNSGGGYNEQFF	TGTGCCTGCAATAGCGGGGGGGGGTACAATGAGCAGTTCTTC
13	TRBV7-6	NA	NA	TRBJ2-7	CASSTGVSYEQYF	TGTGCCAGCAGCACGGGGGTCTCCTACGAGCAGTACTTC
13	TRBV9	TRBD1	NA	TRBJ1-6	CASSRGRNSPLHF	TGTGCCAGCAGTAGGGGGCGTAATTCACCCCTCCACTTT
12	TRBV27	NA	few	TRBJ1-1	CASSRQGTEAFF	TGTGCCAGCAGCCGTCAGGGGACTGAAGCTTTCTTT
19	TRBV30	NA	NA	TRBJ2-6	CAWSKSGGINLGGANVLTF	TGTGCCTGGAGTAAATCCGGCGGGATAAACCTAGGTGGGGCCAACGTCCTGACTTTC
14	TRBV5-4	TRBD2	NA	TRBJ2-1	CASSLEAGRDEQFF	TGTGCCAGCAGCTTGGAAGCAGGGAGGGATGAGCAGTTCTTC
20	TRBV5-1	TRBD2	few	TRBJ2-3	CASSLTGLAGADASTDTQYF	TGCGCCAGCAGCTTAACGGGACTAGCGGGGGCCGATGCTAGCACAGATACGCAGTATTTT
19	TRBV19	NA	once	TRBJ1-4	CASSILIRVWTEEHEKLFF	TGTGCCAGTAGTATACTAATTCGGGTTTGGACGGAGGAGCATGAAAAACTGTTTTTT
15	TRBV28	TRBD2	few	TRBJ2-7	CASRTSGSQSYEQYF	TGTGCCAGCAGAACTAGCGGGAGTCAGTCCTACGAGCAGTACTTC
14	TRBV28	NA	NA	TRBJ2-7	CASSSRGSSYEQYF	TGTGCCAGCAGTTCGCGTGGGAGCTCCTACGAGCAGTACTTC
14	TRBV7-9	NA	few	TRBJ2-3	CASSLGSSTDTQYF	TGTGCCAGCAGCTTAGGTAGTAGCACAGATACGCAGTATTTT
14	TRBV30	TRBD2	few	TRBJ2-1	CAWGTSGILDEQFF	TGTGCCTGGGGGACTAGCGGGATTCTCGATGAGCAGTTCTTC
18	TRBV4-1	NA	NA	TRBJ2-7	CASSRSVGVGGSKDEQYF	TGCGCCAGCAGCCGGTCAGTAGGGGTAGGGGGTAGTAAGGACGAGCAGTACTTC
18	TRBV6-8	NA	few	TRBJ1-1	CASRRIQGPIEQNTEAFF	TGTGCCAGCAGGAGGATTCAGGGGCCCATCGAGCAGAACACTGAAGCTTTCTTT
14	TRBV6-5	NA	NA	TRBJ1-2	CASSYSGAVYGYTF	TGTGCCAGCAGTTACTCGGGGGCGGTCTATGGCTACACCTTC